Here is one T cell receptor beta chain with its context. The antigen is not known. Germline V gene data show CDR1 as GTSNPN and CDR2 as SVGIG (reference sequence). Trimming removed 1 base from V and 3 bases from J; junction bases left unmatched: 12. The CDR3 has 16 amino acids. The sample belongs to a study of vaccination and CD4 T cells after COVID-19. Described treatment: roughly ten-day PBMC culture with coronavirus spike peptide pools or control peptides (ViraFEST assay). Every well contained more than 1.5 million PBMCs, which were grown with 9.5 to 10 IU/ml IL-2 and 7.5 to 10 ug/ml peptide pools. With the Oncomine TCR Beta short-read assay, DNA from cultured CD4+ T cells was sequenced. TCRdb reprocessed the PCR reads with MiXCR, giving one entry per CDR3 protein. Of 12,000 or so distinct CDR3 sequences in the sample, approximately 42% were seen once.

V gene TRBV30 combines with J gene TRBJ2-7, with TRBD1 identical over 7 bases. The sample consisted of CD4+ T cells from blood, cultured in vitro. The receptor was isolated from a human donor who had recovered from COVID-19. The CDR3 DNA follows: TGTGCCTGGAGTGCCCTACCGGGACAGTACCGCTACGAGCAGTACTTC. Amino acids: CAWSALPGQYRYEQYF.